These T cell receptor beta chains were read from a single sample in a study of blood T cell repertoires in COVID-19. Profiled with immunoSEQ multiplex PCR; TCRdb holds only in-frame clones, not every one. This sample has 55,000 or so clones, with roughly four fifths found just once. Sequencing was carried out using peripheral blood. The receptors here all came from a human donor in a cohort sampled during active or convalescent COVID-19. Each CDR3 is given with its conserved first and last residue. The order of the fields is D gene, V gene, clone size, J gene, CDR3 protein. A D gene is named only where the DNA matches it firmly. Clone size is given for some rows only: seen once, a few or many times, or a class if the clone is expanded.

D gene: TRBD1
V gene: TRBV6-5
clone size: once
J gene: TRBJ2-7
CDR3 protein: CASSEYTTGLYEQYF

D gene: NA
V gene: TRBV5-4
clone size: NA
J gene: TRBJ1-2
CDR3 protein: CASSLPDYGYTF

D gene: NA
V gene: TRBV14
clone size: NA
J gene: TRBJ2-1
CDR3 protein: CASSQDRYNEQFF

D gene: TRBD1
V gene: TRBV6-1
clone size: NA
J gene: TRBJ2-7
CDR3 protein: CASSEMSGTAPTYEQYF

D gene: NA
V gene: TRBV7-2
clone size: NA
J gene: TRBJ2-7
CDR3 protein: CASTVGGGPYEQYF

D gene: NA
V gene: TRBV19
clone size: NA
J gene: TRBJ1-2
CDR3 protein: CASSIEAINYGYTF

D gene: TRBD2
V gene: TRBV4-2
clone size: NA
J gene: TRBJ2-2
CDR3 protein: CASSQIGTSGANTGELFF

D gene: NA
V gene: TRBV6-5
clone size: NA
J gene: TRBJ1-5
CDR3 protein: CASRQGSNQPQHF

D gene: NA
V gene: TRBV6-1
clone size: NA
J gene: TRBJ1-1
CDR3 protein: CASSELSAINTEAFF

D gene: NA
V gene: TRBV7-2
clone size: once
J gene: TRBJ1-3
CDR3 protein: CASSLGQSRSGNTIYF

D gene: TRBD1
V gene: TRBV25-1
clone size: NA
J gene: TRBJ1-4
CDR3 protein: CASSRRGLATNEKLFF

D gene: TRBD1
V gene: TRBV19
clone size: NA
J gene: TRBJ1-2
CDR3 protein: CASKSGQDSGGYTF

D gene: NA
V gene: TRBV5-4
clone size: NA
J gene: TRBJ1-3
CDR3 protein: CASSLDPGTSGNTIYF

D gene: NA
V gene: TRBV5-1
clone size: NA
J gene: TRBJ2-3
CDR3 protein: CASRSEGASGTDTQYF

D gene: NA
V gene: TRBV19
clone size: NA
J gene: TRBJ1-1
CDR3 protein: CKTKQGIGTEAFF

D gene: TRBD1
V gene: TRBV25-1
clone size: NA
J gene: TRBJ1-6
CDR3 protein: CASSESTGGNSPLHF

D gene: NA
V gene: TRBV19
clone size: NA
J gene: TRBJ1-5
CDR3 protein: CASSEGHGQPQHF

D gene: TRBD2
V gene: TRBV19
clone size: NA
J gene: TRBJ2-3
CDR3 protein: CASSAPLSGGVDTQYF

D gene: NA
V gene: TRBV23-1
clone size: NA
J gene: TRBJ1-2
CDR3 protein: CASSQSFKGKGYTF

D gene: TRBD2
V gene: TRBV9
clone size: NA
J gene: TRBJ2-1
CDR3 protein: CASSPMGSGENEQFF

D gene: NA
V gene: TRBV7-8
clone size: NA
J gene: TRBJ1-5
CDR3 protein: CASSSGSPGWQPQHF

D gene: NA
V gene: TRBV30
clone size: NA
J gene: TRBJ1-1
CDR3 protein: CAWSVDLEGTEAFF

D gene: NA
V gene: TRBV2
clone size: NA
J gene: TRBJ2-1
CDR3 protein: CASSLFNEQFF

D gene: NA
V gene: TRBV29-1
clone size: NA
J gene: TRBJ2-5
CDR3 protein: CSVGNRQTQYF

D gene: NA
V gene: TRBV4-3
clone size: NA
J gene: TRBJ2-7
CDR3 protein: CASSQDLGESYEQYF

D gene: TRBD2
V gene: TRBV5-1
clone size: NA
J gene: TRBJ2-1
CDR3 protein: CASSLSGGSYNEQFF

D gene: NA
V gene: TRBV5-6
clone size: few
J gene: TRBJ1-2
CDR3 protein: CASSLPSGPGYTF

D gene: NA
V gene: TRBV6-5
clone size: once
J gene: TRBJ2-7
CDR3 protein: CASSPGKAYEQYF

D gene: TRBD2
V gene: TRBV10-3
clone size: few
J gene: TRBJ2-5
CDR3 protein: CAISERGGETQYF

D gene: TRBD1
V gene: TRBV18
clone size: NA
J gene: TRBJ2-6
CDR3 protein: CASSPSTGFGANVLTF

D gene: NA
V gene: TRBV7-9
clone size: NA
J gene: TRBJ1-5
CDR3 protein: CASSPGRGLTNQPQHF

D gene: NA
V gene: TRBV19
clone size: NA
J gene: TRBJ1-3
CDR3 protein: CASILTGFSGNTIYF

D gene: TRBD1
V gene: TRBV3-1/TRBV3-2
clone size: NA
J gene: TRBJ2-5
CDR3 protein: CASSQGTGKVETQYF

D gene: TRBD1
V gene: TRBV24-1
clone size: NA
J gene: TRBJ2-2
CDR3 protein: CATSDHRGANTGELFF

D gene: NA
V gene: TRBV6-5
clone size: NA
J gene: TRBJ2-6
CDR3 protein: CASEDRSGANVLTF

D gene: TRBD1
V gene: TRBV4-2
clone size: NA
J gene: TRBJ1-6
CDR3 protein: CASSQDWDSYNSPLHF

D gene: NA
V gene: TRBV4-3
clone size: NA
J gene: TRBJ1-2
CDR3 protein: CASSQDRSAHNYGYTF

D gene: NA
V gene: TRBV6-5
clone size: few
J gene: TRBJ1-2
CDR3 protein: CASSYGSGYGYTF

D gene: TRBD1
V gene: TRBV11-2
clone size: NA
J gene: TRBJ2-5
CDR3 protein: CASSLGQGARETQYF

D gene: TRBD2
V gene: TRBV11-2
clone size: few
J gene: TRBJ2-1
CDR3 protein: CASSSRGSSYNEQFF

D gene: NA
V gene: TRBV7-2
clone size: NA
J gene: TRBJ1-4
CDR3 protein: CASSLAMWGHGGTTNEKLFF

D gene: NA
V gene: TRBV12-3/TRBV12-4
clone size: NA
J gene: TRBJ2-1
CDR3 protein: CASSSQGHEQFF

D gene: NA
V gene: TRBV27
clone size: NA
J gene: TRBJ2-5
CDR3 protein: CASSRSGEETQYF

D gene: NA
V gene: TRBV6-1
clone size: NA
J gene: TRBJ1-1
CDR3 protein: CASSETNRANTEAFF

D gene: NA
V gene: TRBV11-2
clone size: NA
J gene: TRBJ2-7
CDR3 protein: CASSLESGRYEQYF

D gene: NA
V gene: TRBV10-3
clone size: NA
J gene: TRBJ2-6
CDR3 protein: CAISSGDSGANVLTF

D gene: NA
V gene: TRBV7-9
clone size: NA
J gene: TRBJ1-2
CDR3 protein: CASSTRDLYGYTF

D gene: NA
V gene: TRBV4-1
clone size: NA
J gene: TRBJ2-7
CDR3 protein: CASSQEEANEQYF

D gene: TRBD1
V gene: TRBV3-1/TRBV3-2
clone size: NA
J gene: TRBJ1-6
CDR3 protein: CASSPRDSYNSPLHF

D gene: TRBD1
V gene: TRBV7-2
clone size: NA
J gene: TRBJ2-1
CDR3 protein: CASSSDRASYNEQFF

D gene: NA
V gene: TRBV6-6
clone size: once
J gene: TRBJ1-1
CDR3 protein: CASTPAGFGEAFF

D gene: NA
V gene: TRBV5-5
clone size: NA
J gene: TRBJ2-3
CDR3 protein: CASSLVQVDTQYF

D gene: TRBD1
V gene: TRBV19
clone size: NA
J gene: TRBJ1-1
CDR3 protein: CATRQGSGTEAFF